This T cell receptor beta chain was recorded in a study of T cell responses to AZD1222 COVID-19 vaccine. Sequencing used immunoSEQ multiplex PCR; TCRdb keeps in-frame clones, though not all of them. This repertoire shows more than 95,000 clones, around 87% found once; its top ten account for under 3%. The CDR3 has 15 amino acids. Germline V CDR1 and CDR2: LNHDA, SQIVND (reference sequence). V lost 1 base and J lost 1, with 9 bases in between. The clonotype comes from an adult in good health. Specimen: peripheral blood, collected on day 0 of AZD1222 vaccination. The gene calls are TRBV19 and TRBJ2-3; D remains ambiguous. CDR3 coding DNA: TGTGCCAGTAGTATAGGCAGGATTGGCACAGATACGCAGTATTTT. Translated, it gives CASSIGRIGTDTQYF. The full variable domain, with the rest looked up from reference TRBV19 and TRBJ2-3, is DGGITQSPKYLFRKEGQNVTLSCEQNLNHDAMYWYRQDPGQGLRLIYYSQIVNDFQKGDIAEGYSVSREKKESFPLTVTSAQKNPTAFYLCASSIGRIGTDTQYFGPGTRLTVL.